The entry below gives a single T cell receptor (beta chain) sequence along with its context. Its antigen is unidentified. V was clipped by 0 bases and J by 5 bases, with 5 bases between them. Germline lookup yields CDR1 MNHEY and CDR2 SVGAGI. There are 13 residues in the CDR3. The sample comes from a study of blood T cells in healthy people across ages. Study findings and constraints: Diversity was estimated from one million T cells, and these estimates were considered underestimates. In these data, TCR beta diversity tracked strongly with naive T cell percentage.

Extraction yielded at least 6 micrograms of total RNA per sample. A second PCR, run for roughly 7 to 11 cycles, used a sample-barcoded 5' primer plus a J-beta primer mix. From the 5' RACE reads, TCRdb called clonotypes with MiXCR, one entry per CDR3 protein. This table has about 1.8 million distinct CDR3 sequences, roughly 49% appearing once. The sample taken for sequencing was blood. The rearrangement uses TRBV6-5 and TRBJ1-5; possibly TRBD1 for D (5 bases). The receptor's source is a woman between 35 and 50 years old in good health. CDR3 sequence reads: CASSYSGDQPQHF. CDR3 DNA sequence: TGTGCCAGCAGTTACTCGGGGGATCAGCCCCAGCATTTT.